The entry that follows covers one T cell receptor (beta chain) sequence. V was shortened by 5 bases and J by 5 bases, with 6 bases between the two germline ends. Germline V gene data show CDR1 as SQVTM and CDR2 as ANQGSEA. This CDR3 has 11 amino acids. The data were produced by immunoSEQ multiplex PCR, yet TCRdb's version contains in-frame clones alone and is incomplete. The table has 240,000 or so clones, around 88% seen once; the top ten hold approximately 2.1%. The data were obtained in a study of blood T cell repertoires in COVID-19. This rearrangement joins TRBV29-1 to TRBJ2-2; D gene unclear. This TCR was sampled from a woman aged 50 to 65 who had recovered from COVID-19. Sequenced input: PBMCs or T cells enriched from blood (not recorded which). The CDR3 nucleotides read TGCAGCGTTCTCAGAACCGGGGAGCTGTTTTTT. Translation gives CSVLRTGELFF.